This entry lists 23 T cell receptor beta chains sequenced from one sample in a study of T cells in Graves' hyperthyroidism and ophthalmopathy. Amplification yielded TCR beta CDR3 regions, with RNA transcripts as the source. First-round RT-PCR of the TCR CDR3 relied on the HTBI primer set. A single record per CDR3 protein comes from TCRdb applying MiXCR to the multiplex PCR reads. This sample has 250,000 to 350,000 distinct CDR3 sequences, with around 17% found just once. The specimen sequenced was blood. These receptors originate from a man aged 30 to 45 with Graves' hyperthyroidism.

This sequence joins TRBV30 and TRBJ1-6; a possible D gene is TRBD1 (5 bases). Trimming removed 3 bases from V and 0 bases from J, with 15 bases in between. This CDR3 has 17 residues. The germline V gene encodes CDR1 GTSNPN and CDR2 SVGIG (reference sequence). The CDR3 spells CAWSARDLSSYNSPLHF. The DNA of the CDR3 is TGTGCCTGGAGCGCCCGGGACCTAAGCTCCTATAATTCACCCCTCCACTTT. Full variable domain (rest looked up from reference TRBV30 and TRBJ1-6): SQTIHQWPATLVQPVGSPLSLECTVEGTSNPNLYWYRQAAGRGLQLLFYSVGIGQISSEVPQNLSASRPQDRQFILSSKKLLLSDSGFYLCAWSARDLSSYNSPLHFGNGTRLTVT.

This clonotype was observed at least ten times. The CDR3 DNA is TGTGCCAGCAGTTTGTCACTACCCCCCGAAGCTTTCTTT. It encodes CASSLSLPPEAFF. The chain combines TRBV28 with TRBJ1-1; D gene ambiguous. This CDR3 comprises 13 residues. Per germline, CDR1 MDHEN and CDR2 SYDVKM. V lost 3 bases and J lost 8, with 13 bases in between.

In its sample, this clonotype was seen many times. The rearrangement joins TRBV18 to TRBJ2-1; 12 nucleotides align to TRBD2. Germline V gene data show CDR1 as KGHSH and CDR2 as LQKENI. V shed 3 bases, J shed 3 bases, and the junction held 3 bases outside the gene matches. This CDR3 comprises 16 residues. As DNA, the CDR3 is TGTGCCAGCTCACCTCCGACTAGCGGGGGCTACAATGAGCAGTTCTTC. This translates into CASSPPTSGGYNEQFF.

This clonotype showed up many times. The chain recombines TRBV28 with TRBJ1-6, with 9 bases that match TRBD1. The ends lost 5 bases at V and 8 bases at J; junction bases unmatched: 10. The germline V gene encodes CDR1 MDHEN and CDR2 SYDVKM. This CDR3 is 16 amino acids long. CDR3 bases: TGTGCCAGCAGTGCACGGACAGGGGCCGCCGATTCACCCCTCCACTTT. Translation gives CASSARTGAADSPLHF.

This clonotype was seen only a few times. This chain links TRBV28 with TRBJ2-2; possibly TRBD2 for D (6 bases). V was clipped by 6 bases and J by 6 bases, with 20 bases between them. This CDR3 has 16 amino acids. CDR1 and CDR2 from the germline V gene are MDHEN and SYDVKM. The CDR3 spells CASSLPTAGTPGELFF. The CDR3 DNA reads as TGTGCCAGCAGCCTACCCACGGCGGGAACCCCCGGGGAGCTGTTTTTT.

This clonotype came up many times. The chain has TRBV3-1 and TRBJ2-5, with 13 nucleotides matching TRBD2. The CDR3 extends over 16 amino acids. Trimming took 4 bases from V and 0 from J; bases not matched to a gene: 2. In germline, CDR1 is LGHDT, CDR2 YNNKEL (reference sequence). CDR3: CASSLLAGGNQETQYF. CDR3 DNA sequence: TGTGCCAGCAGCCTACTAGCGGGAGGGAACCAAGAGACCCAGTACTTC.

In nucleotides, the CDR3 is TGTGCCAGCGGCTGGGGCAGAGCTTTCTTT. Encoded protein: CASGWGRAFF. The J gene is TRBJ1-1, the V gene TRBV27, with D possibly being TRBD1 (5 bases). In germline, CDR1 is MNHEY, CDR2 SMNVEV (reference sequence). The CDR3 extends over 10 amino acids. V dropped 8 bases and J dropped 10 bases, with 11 bases sitting between them.

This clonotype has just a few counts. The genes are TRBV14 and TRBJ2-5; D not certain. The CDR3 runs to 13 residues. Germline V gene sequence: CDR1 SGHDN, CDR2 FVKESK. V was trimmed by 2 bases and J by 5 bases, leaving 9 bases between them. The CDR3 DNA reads TGTGCCAGCAGCCAACAGGTTCGCGAGACCCAGTACTTC. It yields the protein CASSQQVRETQYF.

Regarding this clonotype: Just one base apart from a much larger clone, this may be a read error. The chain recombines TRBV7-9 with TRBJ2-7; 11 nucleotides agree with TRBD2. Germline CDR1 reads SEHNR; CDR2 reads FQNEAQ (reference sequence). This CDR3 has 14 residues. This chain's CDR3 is CASSLALAGGERYF. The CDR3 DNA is TGTGCCAGCAGCTTAGCTCTAGCGGGAGGCGAGCGGTACTTC.

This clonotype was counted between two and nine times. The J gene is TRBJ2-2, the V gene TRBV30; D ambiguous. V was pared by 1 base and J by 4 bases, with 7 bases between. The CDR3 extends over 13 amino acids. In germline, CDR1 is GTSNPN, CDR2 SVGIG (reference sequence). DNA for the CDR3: TGTGCCTGGAGTGCACAGAGCACCGGGGAGCTGTTTTTT. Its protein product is CAWSAQSTGELFF.

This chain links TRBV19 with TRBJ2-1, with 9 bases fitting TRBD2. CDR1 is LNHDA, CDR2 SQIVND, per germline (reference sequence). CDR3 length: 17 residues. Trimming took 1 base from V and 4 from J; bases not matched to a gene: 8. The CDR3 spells CASSIGDAGGLYNEQFF. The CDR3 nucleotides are TGTGCCAGTAGTATAGGGGACGCGGGAGGGCTATACAATGAGCAGTTCTTC.

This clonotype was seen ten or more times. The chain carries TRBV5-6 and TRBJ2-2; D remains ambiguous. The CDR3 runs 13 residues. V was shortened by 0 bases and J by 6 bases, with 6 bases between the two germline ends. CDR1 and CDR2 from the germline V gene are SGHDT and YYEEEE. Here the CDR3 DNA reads TGTGCCAGCAGCTTGGTACGCTCCGGGGAGCTGTTTTTT. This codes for CASSLVRSGELFF.

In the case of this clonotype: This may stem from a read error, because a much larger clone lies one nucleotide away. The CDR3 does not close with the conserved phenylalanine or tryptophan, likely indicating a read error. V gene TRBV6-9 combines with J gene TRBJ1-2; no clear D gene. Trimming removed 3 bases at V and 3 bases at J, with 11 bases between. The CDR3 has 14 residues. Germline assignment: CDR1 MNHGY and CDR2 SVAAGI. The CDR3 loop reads CASSYLPRDYGYTI. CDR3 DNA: TGTGCCAGCAGTTACCTCCCCAGAGACTATGGCTACACCATC.

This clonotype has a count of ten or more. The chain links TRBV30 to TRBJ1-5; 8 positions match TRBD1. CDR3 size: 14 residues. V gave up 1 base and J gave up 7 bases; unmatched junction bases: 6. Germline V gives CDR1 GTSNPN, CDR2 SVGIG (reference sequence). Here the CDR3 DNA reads TGTGCCTGGAGTGACGGACAGGGCGGACAGCCCCAGCATTTT. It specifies CAWSDGQGGQPQHF.

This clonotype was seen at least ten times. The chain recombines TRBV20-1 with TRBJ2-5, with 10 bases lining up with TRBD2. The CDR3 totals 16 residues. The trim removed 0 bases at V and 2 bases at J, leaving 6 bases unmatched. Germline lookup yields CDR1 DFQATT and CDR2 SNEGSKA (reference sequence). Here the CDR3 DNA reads TGCAGTGCTAGAGACCTCCTAGCGGGAGCGCAAGAGACCCAGTACTTC. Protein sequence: CSARDLLAGAQETQYF.

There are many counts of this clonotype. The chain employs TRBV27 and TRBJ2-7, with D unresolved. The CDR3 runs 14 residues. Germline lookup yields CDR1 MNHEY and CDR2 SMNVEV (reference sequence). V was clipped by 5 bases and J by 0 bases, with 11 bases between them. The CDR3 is CASSTFGTSYEQYF. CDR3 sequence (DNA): TGTGCCAGCAGTACCTTCGGAACCTCCTACGAGCAGTACTTC.

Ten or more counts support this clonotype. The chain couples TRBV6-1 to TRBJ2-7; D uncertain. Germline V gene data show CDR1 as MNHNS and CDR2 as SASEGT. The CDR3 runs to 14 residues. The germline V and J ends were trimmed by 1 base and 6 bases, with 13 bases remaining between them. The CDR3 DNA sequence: TGTGCCAGCAGTGAAGAGGCGGATCCGGGCGAGCAGTACTTC. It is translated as CASSEEADPGEQYF.

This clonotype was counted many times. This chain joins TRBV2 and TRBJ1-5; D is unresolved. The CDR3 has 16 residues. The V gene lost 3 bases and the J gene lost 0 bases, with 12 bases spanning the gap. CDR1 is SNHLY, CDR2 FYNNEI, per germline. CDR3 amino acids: CASSDRETYSNQPQHF. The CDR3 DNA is TGTGCCAGCAGTGATAGGGAAACCTATAGCAATCAGCCCCAGCATTTT.

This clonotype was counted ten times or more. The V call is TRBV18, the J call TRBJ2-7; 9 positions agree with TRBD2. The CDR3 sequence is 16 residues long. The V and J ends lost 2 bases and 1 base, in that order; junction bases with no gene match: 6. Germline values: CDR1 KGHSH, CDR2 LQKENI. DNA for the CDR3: TGTGCCAGCTCACCAACAGCGGGAGGTGGATCCTACGAGCAGTACTTC. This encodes CASSPTAGGGSYEQYF.

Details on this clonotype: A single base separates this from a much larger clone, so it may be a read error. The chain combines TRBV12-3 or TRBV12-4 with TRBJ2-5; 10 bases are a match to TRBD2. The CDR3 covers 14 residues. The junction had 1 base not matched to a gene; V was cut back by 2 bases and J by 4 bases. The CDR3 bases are TGTGCCAGCAGTTTACTAGCGGGAGCAGAGACCCAGTACTTC. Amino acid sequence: CASSLLAGAETQYF.

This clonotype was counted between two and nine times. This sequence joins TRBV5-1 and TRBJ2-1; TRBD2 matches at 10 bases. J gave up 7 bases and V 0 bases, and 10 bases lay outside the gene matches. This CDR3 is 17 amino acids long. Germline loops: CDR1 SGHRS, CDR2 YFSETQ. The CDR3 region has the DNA TGCGCCAGCAGCTTGGAATTGTTCCTAGCGGGAGATAATGAGCAGTTCTTC. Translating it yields CASSLELFLAGDNEQFF.

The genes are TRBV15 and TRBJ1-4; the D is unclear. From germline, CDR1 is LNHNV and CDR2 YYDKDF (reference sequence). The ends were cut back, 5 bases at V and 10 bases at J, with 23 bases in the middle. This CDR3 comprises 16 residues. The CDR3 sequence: CATSGLPGNLPRKLFF. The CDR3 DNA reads TGTGCCACCAGCGGTCTACCGGGGAACTTGCCCCGAAAACTGTTTTTT.

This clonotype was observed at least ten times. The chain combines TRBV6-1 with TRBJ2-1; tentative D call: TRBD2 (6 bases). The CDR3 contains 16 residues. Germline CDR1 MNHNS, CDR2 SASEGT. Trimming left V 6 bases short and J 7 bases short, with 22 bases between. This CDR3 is CASSPYGTVVQNEQFF. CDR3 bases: TGTGCCAGCAGCCCCTACGGGACTGTAGTCCAAAATGAGCAGTTCTTC.